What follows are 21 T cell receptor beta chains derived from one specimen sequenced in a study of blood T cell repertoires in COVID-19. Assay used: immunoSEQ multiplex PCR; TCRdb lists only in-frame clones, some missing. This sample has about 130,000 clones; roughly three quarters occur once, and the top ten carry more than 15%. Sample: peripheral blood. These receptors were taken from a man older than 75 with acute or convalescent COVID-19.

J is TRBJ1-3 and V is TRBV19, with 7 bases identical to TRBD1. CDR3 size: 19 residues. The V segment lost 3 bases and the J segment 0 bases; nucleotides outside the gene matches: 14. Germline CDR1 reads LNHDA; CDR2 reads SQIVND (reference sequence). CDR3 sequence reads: CASSIIPGQRSPSGNTIYF. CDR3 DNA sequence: TGTGCCAGTAGTATTATCCCGGGACAGCGATCCCCCTCTGGAAACACCATATATTTT.

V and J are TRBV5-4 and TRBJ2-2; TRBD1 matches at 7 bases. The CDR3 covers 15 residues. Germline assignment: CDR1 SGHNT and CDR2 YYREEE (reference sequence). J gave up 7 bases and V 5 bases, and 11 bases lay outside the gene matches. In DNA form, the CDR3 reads TGTGCCAGCAGTAACGGACAGGATGTTCACGGGGAGCTGTTTTTT. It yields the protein CASSNGQDVHGELFF.

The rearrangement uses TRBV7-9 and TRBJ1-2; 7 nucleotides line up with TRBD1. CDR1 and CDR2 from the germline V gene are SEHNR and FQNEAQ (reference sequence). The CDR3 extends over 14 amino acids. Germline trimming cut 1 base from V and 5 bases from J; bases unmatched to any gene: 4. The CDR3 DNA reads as TGTGCCAGCAGCTTAGACAGGGGTCGTTATGGCTACACCTTC. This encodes CASSLDRGRYGYTF.

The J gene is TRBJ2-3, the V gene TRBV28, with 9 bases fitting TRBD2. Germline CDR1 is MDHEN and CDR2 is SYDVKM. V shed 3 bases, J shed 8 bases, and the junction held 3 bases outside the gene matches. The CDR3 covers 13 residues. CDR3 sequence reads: CASSLGLAATQYF. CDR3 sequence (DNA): TGTGCCAGCAGTTTGGGACTAGCCGCTACGCAGTATTTT.

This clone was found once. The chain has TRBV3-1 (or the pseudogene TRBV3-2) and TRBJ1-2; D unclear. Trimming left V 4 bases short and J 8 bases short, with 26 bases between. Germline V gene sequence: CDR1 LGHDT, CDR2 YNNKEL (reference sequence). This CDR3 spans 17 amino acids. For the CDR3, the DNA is TGTGCCAGCAGCCCAATATTCCCAGAGGGTCGGGTCTGGGGCTACACCTTC. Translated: CASSPIFPEGRVWGYTF.

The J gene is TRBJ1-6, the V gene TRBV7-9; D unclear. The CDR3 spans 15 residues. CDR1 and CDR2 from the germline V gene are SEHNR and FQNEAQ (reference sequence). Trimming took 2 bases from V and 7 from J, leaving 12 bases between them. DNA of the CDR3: TGTGCCAGCAGCTTATTAGGAGAAGTAAATTCACCCCTCCACTTT. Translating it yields CASSLLGEVNSPLHF.

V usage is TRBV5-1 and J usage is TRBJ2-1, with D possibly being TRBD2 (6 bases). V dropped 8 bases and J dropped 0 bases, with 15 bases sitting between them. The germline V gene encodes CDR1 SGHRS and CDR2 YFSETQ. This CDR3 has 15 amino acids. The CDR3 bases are TGCGCCAGTTCGATGGGCGGGAACTCCTACAATGAGCAGTTCTTC. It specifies CASSMGGNSYNEQFF.

CDR3 region: CASSFNPGQGKTEGYTF. The CDR3 DNA reads TGTGCCAGCAGCTTTAACCCGGGACAGGGTAAAACAGAAGGCTACACCTTC. This chain uses TRBV7-2 with TRBJ1-2; 9 nucleotides align to TRBD1. Germline-derived CDR1 and CDR2 are SGHTA and FQGNSA. This CDR3 has 17 residues. The J segment lost 8 bases and the V segment lost 3 bases, leaving 16 bases of the junction unmatched.

This CDR3 reads CAISEFTGLAGNTIYF. The CDR3 DNA reads TGTGCCATCAGTGAGTTTACAGGGCTCGCTGGAAACACCATATATTTT. The chain recombines TRBV10-3 with TRBJ1-3; possibly TRBD1 for D (6 bases). The CDR3 covers 16 residues. V was trimmed by 1 base and J by 2 bases, leaving 12 bases between them. Germline V gene data show CDR1 as ENHRY and CDR2 as SYGVKD.

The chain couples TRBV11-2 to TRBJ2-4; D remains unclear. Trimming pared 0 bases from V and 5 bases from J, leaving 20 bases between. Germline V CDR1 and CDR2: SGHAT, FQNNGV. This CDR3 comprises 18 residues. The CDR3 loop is CASSLDPGRGPHQNIQYF. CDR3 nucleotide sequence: TGTGCCAGCAGCTTAGATCCCGGCCGAGGCCCCCACCAAAACATTCAGTACTTC.

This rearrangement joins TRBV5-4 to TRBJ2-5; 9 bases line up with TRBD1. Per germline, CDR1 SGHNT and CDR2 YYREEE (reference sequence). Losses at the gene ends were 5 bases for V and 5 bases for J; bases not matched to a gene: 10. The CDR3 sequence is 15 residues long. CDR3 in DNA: TGTGCCAGCAGAGAGAAAAACAGGGGGCGGGAGACCCAGTACTTC. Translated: CASREKNRGRETQYF.

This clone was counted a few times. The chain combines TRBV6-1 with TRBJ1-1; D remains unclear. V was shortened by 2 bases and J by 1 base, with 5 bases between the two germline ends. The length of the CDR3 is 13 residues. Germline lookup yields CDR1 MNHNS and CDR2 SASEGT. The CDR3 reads CASSETWNTEAFF. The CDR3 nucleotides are TGTGCCAGCAGTGAAACATGGAACACTGAAGCTTTCTTT.

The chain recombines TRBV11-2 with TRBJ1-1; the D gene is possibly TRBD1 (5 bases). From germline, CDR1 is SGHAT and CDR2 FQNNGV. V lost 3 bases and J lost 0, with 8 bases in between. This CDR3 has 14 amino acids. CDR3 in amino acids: CASSFDRMNTEAFF. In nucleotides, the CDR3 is TGTGCCAGCAGCTTTGACAGAATGAACACTGAAGCTTTCTTT. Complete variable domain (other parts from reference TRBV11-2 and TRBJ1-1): EAGVAQSPRYKIIEKRQSVAFWCNPISGHATLYWYQQILGQGPKLLIQFQNNGVVDDSQLPKDRFSAERLKGVDSTLKIQPAKLEDSAVYLCASSFDRMNTEAFFGQGTRLTVV.

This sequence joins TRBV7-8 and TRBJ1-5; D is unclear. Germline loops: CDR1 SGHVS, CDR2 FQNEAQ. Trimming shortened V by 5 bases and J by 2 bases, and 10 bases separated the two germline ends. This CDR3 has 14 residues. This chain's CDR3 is CASSREEGNQPQHF. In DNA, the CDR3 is TGTGCCAGCAGCAGGGAGGAGGGCAATCAGCCCCAGCATTTT.

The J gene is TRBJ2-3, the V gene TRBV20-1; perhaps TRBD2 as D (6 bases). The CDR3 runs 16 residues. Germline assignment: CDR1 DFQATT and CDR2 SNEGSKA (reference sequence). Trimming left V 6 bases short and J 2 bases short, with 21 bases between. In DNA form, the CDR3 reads TGCAGTGCAAGTAGCAGCTCCGGGACTTACACAGATACGCAGTATTTT. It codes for CSASSSSGTYTDTQYF.

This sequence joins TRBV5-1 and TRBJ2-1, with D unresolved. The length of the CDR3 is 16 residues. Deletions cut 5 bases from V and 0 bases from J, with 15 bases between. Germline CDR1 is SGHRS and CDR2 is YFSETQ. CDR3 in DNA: TGCGCCAGCAGTCCTGGAGACTCGAGCTCCTACAATGAGCAGTTCTTC. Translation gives CASSPGDSSSYNEQFF.

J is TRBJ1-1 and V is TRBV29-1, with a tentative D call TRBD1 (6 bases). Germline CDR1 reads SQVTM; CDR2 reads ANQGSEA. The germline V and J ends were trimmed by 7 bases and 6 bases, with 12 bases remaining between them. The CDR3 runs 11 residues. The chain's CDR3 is CSGGQRAEAFF. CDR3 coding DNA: TGCAGCGGCGGACAGCGAGCTGAAGCTTTCTTT.

CDR3 in amino acids: CASSTTNNSPLHF. CDR3 nucleotide sequence: TGTGCCAGCAGCACAACAAATAATTCACCCCTCCACTTT. V and J are TRBV6-6 and TRBJ1-6; D not resolved. V was shortened by 6 bases and J by 5 bases, with 8 bases between the two germline ends. The CDR3 length is 13 residues. The germline V gene encodes CDR1 MNHNY and CDR2 SVGAGI (reference sequence).

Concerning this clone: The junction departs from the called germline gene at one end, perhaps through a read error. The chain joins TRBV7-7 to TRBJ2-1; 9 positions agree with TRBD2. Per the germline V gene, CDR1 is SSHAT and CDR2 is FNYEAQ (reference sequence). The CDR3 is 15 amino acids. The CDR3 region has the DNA TGTGCTAGCAGCTTAGAGGCGGGGGGGCGGAATGAGCAGTTCTTC. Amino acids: CASSLEAGGRNEQFF.

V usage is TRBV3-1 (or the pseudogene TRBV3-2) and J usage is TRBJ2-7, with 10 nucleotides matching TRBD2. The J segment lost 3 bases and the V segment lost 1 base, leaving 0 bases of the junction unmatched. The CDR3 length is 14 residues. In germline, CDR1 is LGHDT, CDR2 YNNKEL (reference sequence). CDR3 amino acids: CASSQGTSGYEQYF. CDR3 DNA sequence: TGTGCCAGCAGCCAAGGGACTAGCGGCTACGAGCAGTACTTC.

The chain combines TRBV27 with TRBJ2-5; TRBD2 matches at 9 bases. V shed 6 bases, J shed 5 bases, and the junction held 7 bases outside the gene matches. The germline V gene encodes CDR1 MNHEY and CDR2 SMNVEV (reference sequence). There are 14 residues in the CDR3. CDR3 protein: CASRYSGGRETQYF. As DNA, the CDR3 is TGTGCCAGCAGATACAGCGGGGGGAGGGAGACCCAGTACTTC.